One and the same sample provided the 2 T cell receptor beta chains below, sequenced in a study of cytomegalovirus exposure and HLA in healthy donors. Assay used: immunoSEQ multiplex PCR; TCRdb lists only in-frame clones, some missing. The sample comprises about 160,000 clones, 89% of which are singletons, and 4% to 4.5% rests with the top ten. What was sequenced was PBMCs. The receptors shown here come from a man between 18 and 35 years old in good health and CMV-seropositive.

J is TRBJ2-1 and V is TRBV11-2; D is perhaps TRBD2 (6 bases). Germline V gene sequence: CDR1 SGHAT, CDR2 FQNNGV. The germline V and J ends were trimmed by 3 bases and 3 bases, with 15 bases remaining between them. The CDR3 covers 16 residues. The CDR3 sequence: CASSFLVGSSYNEQFF. DNA of the CDR3: TGTGCCAGCAGCTTTTTGGTCGGGAGCAGCTACAATGAGCAGTTCTTC.

The rearrangement uses TRBV28 and TRBJ2-3, with D possibly matching TRBD2 (6 bases). Germline loops: CDR1 MDHEN, CDR2 SYDVKM. V lost 1 base, J lost 4 bases, and 12 bases lay in between. The CDR3 has 15 residues. CDR3 in DNA: TGTGCCAGCAGTTTATCCCAGGGACTTGCAGATACGCAGTATTTT. Amino acid sequence: CASSLSQGLADTQYF.